What follows is one T cell receptor (beta chain) and its context. Its specificity is not known. The data are from a study of cytomegalovirus exposure and HLA in healthy donors. Whole-study findings and limits: In an earlier analysis, most TCR beta V segments were productive about 87% or about 30% of the time. Looking again later, the authors saw that most CMV-associated TCR beta chains seemed HLA-restricted. TCR beta V- and J-gene trimming was later associated with a missense DCLRE1C variant.

With 60 Vbeta and 13 Jbeta primers, the PCR was carried out. Original processing methods: The count from a later analysis was some 81 million unique TCR beta chains, about 10 million of them shared. The assay was immunoSEQ multiplex PCR, and TCRdb's table has in-frame clones only and misses some. V and J calls and clone size are given by that table; D and trimming were obtained from the DNA. Among about 110,000 clones, about 80% were seen once, and the ten largest hold approximately 2.8%. Germline CDR1 reads PRHDT; CDR2 reads FYEKMQ (reference sequence). The CDR3 is made up of 18 amino acids. Trimming stripped 5 bases from V and 3 bases from J, with 23 bases between.

This chain joins TRBV13 and TRBJ2-1; tentative D call: TRBD2 (7 bases). Sequenced material: PBMCs. This receptor was identified in a middle-aged woman in good health and CMV-seronegative. CDR3: CASSHNLLGGALYNEQFF. The CDR3 nucleotides read TGTGCCAGCAGCCACAACCTCCTGGGGGGGGCCCTCTACAATGAGCAGTTCTTC. The entire variable domain, with the rest obtained from reference TRBV13 and TRBJ2-1, is as follows: AAGVIQSPRHLIKEKRETATLKCYPIPRHDTVYWYQQGPGQDPQFLISFYEKMQSDKGSIPDRFSAQQFSDYHSELNMSSLELGDSALYFCASSHNLLGGALYNEQFFGPGTRLTVL.